The rows below give T cell receptor beta chains drawn from one sample of a study of T cells in Graves' hyperthyroidism and ophthalmopathy. TCRdb analysed the multiplex PCR reads with MiXCR anew, one entry per CDR3 protein. The sample consists of roughly 570,000 distinct CDR3 sequences, about 45% of them appearing once. Input material: peripheral blood or thyroid tissue (not recorded which). These receptors came from an adult woman with Graves' disease, either hyperthyroidism or ophthalmopathy (not recorded which). CDR3s include the opening cysteine and the closing phenylalanine or tryptophan. Each record gives: J gene, clone size, D gene, V gene, CDR3 DNA, CDR3 protein. D genes are given only for firm matches. Expanded clones get a size class; other rows say once, few or many, or leave the size out.

j_gene: TRBJ2-2
abundance: many
d_gene: NA
v_gene: TRBV12-3/TRBV12-4
CDR3nt: TGTGCCAGCAGTTTTGGGTGGGCCGGGGAGCTGTTTTTT
CDR3aa: CASSFGWAGELFF

j_gene: TRBJ2-5
abundance: NA
d_gene: NA
v_gene: TRBV24-1
CDR3nt: TGTGCCACCAGTGATTCGGACCGGTGGGAGACCCAGTACTTC
CDR3aa: CATSDSDRWETQYF

j_gene: TRBJ2-7
abundance: many
d_gene: NA
v_gene: TRBV20-1
CDR3nt: TGCAGTGCTAGGACTCCCGCGGGCGAGCAGTACTTC
CDR3aa: CSARTPAGEQYF

j_gene: TRBJ2-7
abundance: many
d_gene: NA
v_gene: TRBV20-1
CDR3nt: TGCAGTGCTAGAGCTATGGGGGTAGTCGAGCGCGAGCAGTACTTC
CDR3aa: CSARAMGVVEREQYF

j_gene: TRBJ1-5
abundance: once
d_gene: NA
v_gene: TRBV15
CDR3nt: TGTGCCACCAGCAGAGTAGAGGGGCCCGAGCATTTT
CDR3aa: CATSRVEGPEHF

j_gene: TRBJ2-7
abundance: NA
d_gene: NA
v_gene: TRBV2
CDR3nt: TGTGCCAGCAGTGAAGCGCTTCGGGGAGTAAGGTACGAGCAGTACTTC
CDR3aa: CASSEALRGVRYEQYF

j_gene: TRBJ1-6
abundance: many
d_gene: NA
v_gene: TRBV13
CDR3nt: TGTGCCAGCAGCTTAGGGCGGACAGACGCAGGTTCACCCCTCCACTTT
CDR3aa: CASSLGRTDAGSPLHF

j_gene: TRBJ1-2
abundance: NA
d_gene: NA
v_gene: TRBV29-1
CDR3nt: TGCAGCGTTGAAGGGGCGGGGGGCGGAGGCTACACCTTC
CDR3aa: CSVEGAGGGGYTF

j_gene: TRBJ2-7
abundance: many
d_gene: NA
v_gene: TRBV6-5
CDR3nt: TGTGCCAGCAGTTACTTGCGCAGGAACTACGAGCAGTACTTC
CDR3aa: CASSYLRRNYEQYF

j_gene: TRBJ1-5
abundance: NA
d_gene: NA
v_gene: TRBV29-1
CDR3nt: TGCAGCGTTACGGCGGGGAACGGCAATCAGCCCCAGCATTTT
CDR3aa: CSVTAGNGNQPQHF

j_gene: TRBJ2-5
abundance: NA
d_gene: NA
v_gene: TRBV10-3
CDR3nt: TGTGCCACCAGTGATTTGGGGCGAGAGACCCAGTACTTC
CDR3aa: CATSDLGRETQYF

j_gene: TRBJ2-2
abundance: many
d_gene: NA
v_gene: TRBV7-9
CDR3nt: TGTGCCAGCAGCTTATTCAGAACCACCGGGGAGCTGTTTTTT
CDR3aa: CASSLFRTTGELFF

j_gene: TRBJ1-4
abundance: many
d_gene: NA
v_gene: TRBV7-6
CDR3nt: TGTGCCAGCAGCCCGTACCACCAGGAAAAACTGTTTTTT
CDR3aa: CASSPYHQEKLFF

j_gene: TRBJ2-7
abundance: NA
d_gene: TRBD1
v_gene: TRBV7-9
CDR3nt: TGTGCCCGCAGCAGAGACAGGGACCCCAACTACGAGCAGTACTTC
CDR3aa: CARSRDRDPNYEQYF

j_gene: TRBJ1-5
abundance: NA
d_gene: NA
v_gene: TRBV19
CDR3nt: TGTGCCAGTAGTATCACCGTGGCAGAGGGAGCTTATCAGCCCCAGCATTTT
CDR3aa: CASSITVAEGAYQPQHF

j_gene: TRBJ2-5
abundance: NA
d_gene: TRBD2
v_gene: TRBV29-1
CDR3nt: TGCAGCGTTGGGGAGGGAGGCCAAGAGACCCAGTACTTC
CDR3aa: CSVGEGGQETQYF

j_gene: TRBJ1-1
abundance: many
d_gene: NA
v_gene: TRBV14
CDR3nt: TGTGCCAGCAGCCGCCGAAGGAACACTGAAGCTTTCTTT
CDR3aa: CASSRRRNTEAFF

j_gene: TRBJ1-5
abundance: NA
d_gene: NA
v_gene: TRBV9
CDR3nt: TGTGCCAGCAGTTGGACGGGGAGCAATCAGCCCCAGCATTTT
CDR3aa: CASSWTGSNQPQHF

j_gene: TRBJ1-5
abundance: NA
d_gene: TRBD1
v_gene: TRBV20-1
CDR3nt: TGCAGTGCTCCTGAGACAGGGGTAAATCAGCCCCAGCATTTT
CDR3aa: CSAPETGVNQPQHF

j_gene: TRBJ1-1
abundance: NA
d_gene: NA
v_gene: TRBV6-4
CDR3nt: TGTGCCAGCAGAGCCGGGGCGATGAACACTGAAGCTTTCTTT
CDR3aa: CASRAGAMNTEAFF

j_gene: TRBJ1-6
abundance: few
d_gene: NA
v_gene: TRBV20-1
CDR3nt: TGCAGTGTTAGAGACCCGGGGGATAATTCACCCCTCCACTTT
CDR3aa: CSVRDPGDNSPLHF

j_gene: TRBJ1-3
abundance: NA
d_gene: TRBD1
v_gene: TRBV29-1
CDR3nt: TGCAGCGCGACAGGGTCTGGAAACACCATATATTTT
CDR3aa: CSATGSGNTIYF

j_gene: TRBJ2-7
abundance: many
d_gene: NA
v_gene: TRBV5-1
CDR3nt: TGCGCCAGCAGCTTTGGGGGCCCCTCCTACGAGCAGTACTTC
CDR3aa: CASSFGGPSYEQYF

j_gene: TRBJ2-5
abundance: NA
d_gene: TRBD2
v_gene: TRBV29-1
CDR3nt: TGCAGCGTTGATGGACTAGCGGGAGGACCTGATCAAGAGACCCAGTACTTC
CDR3aa: CSVDGLAGGPDQETQYF

j_gene: TRBJ1-5
abundance: few
d_gene: TRBD1
v_gene: TRBV2
CDR3nt: TGTGCCAGCAGTGTCGGGACAGGGCTGGGCAATCAGCCCCAGCATTTT
CDR3aa: CASSVGTGLGNQPQHF

j_gene: TRBJ2-1
abundance: NA
d_gene: TRBD2
v_gene: TRBV7-9
CDR3nt: TGTGCCAGCAGCCCTAGCCGACTAGCGGGGACCAATGAGCAGTTCTTC
CDR3aa: CASSPSRLAGTNEQFF

j_gene: TRBJ2-3
abundance: many
d_gene: NA
v_gene: TRBV29-1
CDR3nt: TGCAGCGTGGAGGCGGCATACACAGATACGCAGTATTTT
CDR3aa: CSVEAAYTDTQYF

j_gene: TRBJ2-7
abundance: once
d_gene: NA
v_gene: TRBV6-1
CDR3nt: TGTGCCAGCAGGCGTGCTAGTGGTTCCTACAATGAGCAGTACTTC
CDR3aa: CASRRASGSYNEQYF

j_gene: TRBJ1-5
abundance: few
d_gene: TRBD1
v_gene: TRBV10-3
CDR3nt: TGTGCCATCAGTGATGAGGGGACAGTAGTTCAGCCCCAGCATTTT
CDR3aa: CAISDEGTVVQPQHF

j_gene: TRBJ2-6
abundance: NA
d_gene: NA
v_gene: TRBV24-1
CDR3nt: TGTGCCCCACTGAACCTAGGATACCGGGCCAACGTCCTGACTTTC
CDR3aa: CAPLNLGYRANVLTF

j_gene: TRBJ1-1
abundance: NA
d_gene: NA
v_gene: TRBV2
CDR3nt: TGTGCCAGCAGTGAACAGGGGGCTTTCTTT
CDR3aa: CASSEQGAFF